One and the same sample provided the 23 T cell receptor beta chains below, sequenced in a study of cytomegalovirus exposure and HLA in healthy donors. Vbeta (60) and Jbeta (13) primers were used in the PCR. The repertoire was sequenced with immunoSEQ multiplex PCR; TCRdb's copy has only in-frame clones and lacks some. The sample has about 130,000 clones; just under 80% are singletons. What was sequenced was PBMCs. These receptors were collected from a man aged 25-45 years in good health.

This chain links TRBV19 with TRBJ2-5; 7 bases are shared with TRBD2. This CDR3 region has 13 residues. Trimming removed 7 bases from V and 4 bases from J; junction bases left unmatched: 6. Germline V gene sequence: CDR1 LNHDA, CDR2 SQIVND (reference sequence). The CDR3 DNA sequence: TGTGCCAGTAAAGGATGGGAGGGAGAGACCCAGTACTTC. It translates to CASKGWEGETQYF.

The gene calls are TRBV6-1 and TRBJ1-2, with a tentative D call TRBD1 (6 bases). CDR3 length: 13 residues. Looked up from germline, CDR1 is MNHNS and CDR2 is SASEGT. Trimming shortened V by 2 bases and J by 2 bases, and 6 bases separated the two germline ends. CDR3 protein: CASSEQGNYGYTF. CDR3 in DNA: TGTGCCAGCAGTGAACAGGGGAACTATGGCTACACCTTC.

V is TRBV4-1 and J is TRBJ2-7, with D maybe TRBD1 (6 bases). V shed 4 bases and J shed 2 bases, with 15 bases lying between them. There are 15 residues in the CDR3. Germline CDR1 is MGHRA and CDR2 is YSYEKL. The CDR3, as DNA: TGCGCCAGCAGCCCGGGACACGTAAACCCCTACGAGCAGTACTTC. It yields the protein CASSPGHVNPYEQYF.

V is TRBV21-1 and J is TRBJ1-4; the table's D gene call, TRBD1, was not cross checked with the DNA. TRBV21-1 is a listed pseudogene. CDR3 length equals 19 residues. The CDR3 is CASSKEYEGAHATNEKLFF. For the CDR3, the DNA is TGTGCCAGCAGCAAAGAGTATGAGGGGGCGCATGCAACTAATGAAAAACTGTTTTTT.

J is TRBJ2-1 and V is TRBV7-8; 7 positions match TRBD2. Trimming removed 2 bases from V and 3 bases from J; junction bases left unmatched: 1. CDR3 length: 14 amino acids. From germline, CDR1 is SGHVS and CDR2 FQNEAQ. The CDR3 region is CASSLLADYNEQFF. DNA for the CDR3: TGTGCCAGCAGCTTACTAGCGGACTACAATGAGCAGTTCTTC.

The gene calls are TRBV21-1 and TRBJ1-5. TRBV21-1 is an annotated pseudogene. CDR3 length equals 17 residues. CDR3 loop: CARKVAYRDNLVSSQHF. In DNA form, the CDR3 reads TGTGCCAGAAAGGTTGCATATCGGGATAATTTGGTTTCGTCCCAGCATTTT.

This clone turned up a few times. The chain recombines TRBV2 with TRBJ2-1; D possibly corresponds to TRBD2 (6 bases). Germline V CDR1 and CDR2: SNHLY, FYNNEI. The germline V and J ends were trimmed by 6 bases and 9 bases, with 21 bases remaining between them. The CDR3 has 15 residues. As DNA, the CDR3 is TGTGCCAGCAGGGCCTCCGGGAGTAGGATCAGTGAGCAGTTCTTC. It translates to CASRASGSRISEQFF. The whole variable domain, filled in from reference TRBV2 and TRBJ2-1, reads EPEVTQTPSHQVTQMGQEVILRCVPISNHLYFYWYRQILGQKVEFLVSFYNNEISEKSEIFDDQFSVERPDGSNFTLKIRSTKLEDSAMYFCASRASGSRISEQFFGPGTRLTVL.

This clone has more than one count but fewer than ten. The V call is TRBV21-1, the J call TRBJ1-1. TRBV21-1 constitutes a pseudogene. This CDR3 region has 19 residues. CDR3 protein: CASSKVFRREYVMNTEAFF. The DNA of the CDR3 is TGTGCCAGCAGCAAAGTTTTTAGGAGGGAATATGTAATGAACACTGAAGCTTTCTTT.

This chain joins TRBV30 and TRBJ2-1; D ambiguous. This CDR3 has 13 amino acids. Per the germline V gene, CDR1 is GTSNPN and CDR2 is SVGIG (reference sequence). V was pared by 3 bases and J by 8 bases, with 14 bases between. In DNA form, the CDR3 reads TGTGCCTGGAGGGCCCCGTCCAGCGATGAGCAGTTCTTC. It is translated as CAWRAPSSDEQFF.

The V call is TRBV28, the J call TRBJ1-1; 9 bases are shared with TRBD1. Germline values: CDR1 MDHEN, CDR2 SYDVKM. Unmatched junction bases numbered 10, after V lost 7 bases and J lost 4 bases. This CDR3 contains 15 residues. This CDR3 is CASNTNRGRGTEAFF. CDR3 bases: TGTGCCAGCAATACGAACAGGGGGCGAGGCACTGAAGCTTTCTTT.

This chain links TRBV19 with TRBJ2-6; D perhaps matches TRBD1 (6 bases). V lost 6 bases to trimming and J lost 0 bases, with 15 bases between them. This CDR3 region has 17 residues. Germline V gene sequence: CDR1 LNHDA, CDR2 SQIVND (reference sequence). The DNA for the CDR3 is TGTGCCAGTAGCCAGGGGACGGGACCCTCTGGGGCCAACGTCCTGACTTTC. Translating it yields CASSQGTGPSGANVLTF.

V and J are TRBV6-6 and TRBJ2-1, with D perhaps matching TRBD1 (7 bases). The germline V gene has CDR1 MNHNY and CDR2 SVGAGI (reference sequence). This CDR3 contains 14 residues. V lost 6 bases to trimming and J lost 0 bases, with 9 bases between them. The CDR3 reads CASRRDSSYNEQFF. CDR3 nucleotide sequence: TGTGCCAGCAGGCGGGACAGCTCCTACAATGAGCAGTTCTTC.

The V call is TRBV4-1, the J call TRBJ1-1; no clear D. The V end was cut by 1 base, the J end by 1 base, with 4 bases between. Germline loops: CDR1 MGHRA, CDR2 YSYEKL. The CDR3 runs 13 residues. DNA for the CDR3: TGCGCCAGCAGCCAAGCCCAGAACACTGAAGCTTTCTTT. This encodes CASSQAQNTEAFF.

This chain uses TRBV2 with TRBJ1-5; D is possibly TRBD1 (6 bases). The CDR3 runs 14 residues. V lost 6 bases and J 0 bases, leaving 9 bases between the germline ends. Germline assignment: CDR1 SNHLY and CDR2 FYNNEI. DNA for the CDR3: TGTGCCAGCAGGGTGGACAGTAGCAATCAGCCCCAGCATTTT. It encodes CASRVDSSNQPQHF.

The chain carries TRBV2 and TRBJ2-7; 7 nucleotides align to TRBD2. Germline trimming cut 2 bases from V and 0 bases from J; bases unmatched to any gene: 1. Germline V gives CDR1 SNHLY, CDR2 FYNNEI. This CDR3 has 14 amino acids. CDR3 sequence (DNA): TGTGCCAGCAGTGAAACTAGCGCCTCCTACGAGCAGTACTTC. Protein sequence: CASSETSASYEQYF.

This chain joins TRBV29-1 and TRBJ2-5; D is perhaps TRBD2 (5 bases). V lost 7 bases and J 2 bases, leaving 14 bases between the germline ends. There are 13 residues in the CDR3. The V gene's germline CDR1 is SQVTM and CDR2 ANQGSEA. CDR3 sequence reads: CSAGSGRQETQYF. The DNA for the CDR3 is TGCAGCGCGGGGAGCGGAAGACAAGAGACCCAGTACTTC.

Here the CDR3 reads CSVAGLASTDTQYF. The DNA for the CDR3 is TGCAGCGTTGCAGGACTAGCGTCCACAGATACGCAGTATTTT. This chain joins TRBV29-1 and TRBJ2-3; 9 bases map to TRBD2. With V trimmed by 4 bases and J by 2 bases, 4 bases remained unmatched. Germline-derived CDR1 and CDR2 are SQVTM and ANQGSEA. CDR3 length: 14 amino acids.

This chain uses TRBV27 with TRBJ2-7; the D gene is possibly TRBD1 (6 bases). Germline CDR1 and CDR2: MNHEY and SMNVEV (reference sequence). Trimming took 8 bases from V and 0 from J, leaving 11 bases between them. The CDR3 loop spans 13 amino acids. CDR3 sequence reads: CASFDRYSYEQYF. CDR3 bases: TGTGCCAGCTTTGACAGGTACTCCTACGAGCAGTACTTC.

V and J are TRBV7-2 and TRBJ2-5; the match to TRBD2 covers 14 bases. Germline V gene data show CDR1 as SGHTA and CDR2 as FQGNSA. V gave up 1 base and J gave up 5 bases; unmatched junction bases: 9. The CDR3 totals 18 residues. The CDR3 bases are TGTGCCAGCAGCTTAGAGCGGTTCGGGACTAGCGGGAGTGAGACCCAGTACTTC. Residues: CASSLERFGTSGSETQYF.

Here the CDR3 reads CASSLTGRDYEQYF. The DNA for the CDR3 is TGTGCCAGCAGCTTAACGGGTCGGGACTACGAGCAGTACTTC. The rearrangement joins TRBV7-3 to TRBJ2-7; the D gene is possibly TRBD2 (5 bases). The germline V and J ends were trimmed by 0 bases and 3 bases, with 9 bases remaining between them. This CDR3 is 14 amino acids long. Germline V gene lookup returns CDR1 SGHTA and CDR2 FQGTGA.

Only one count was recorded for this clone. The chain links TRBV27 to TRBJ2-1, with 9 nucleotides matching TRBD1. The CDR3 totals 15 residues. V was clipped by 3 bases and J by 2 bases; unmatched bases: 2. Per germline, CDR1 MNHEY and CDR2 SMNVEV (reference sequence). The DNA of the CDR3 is TGTGCCAGCAGTTTGGACAGGGGACCCTACAATGAGCAGTTCTTC. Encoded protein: CASSLDRGPYNEQFF.

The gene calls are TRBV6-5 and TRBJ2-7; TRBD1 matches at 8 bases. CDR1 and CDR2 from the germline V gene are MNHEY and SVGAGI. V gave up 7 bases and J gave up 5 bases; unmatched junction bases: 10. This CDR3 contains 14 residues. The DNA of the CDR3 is TGTGCCAGCACGATCGGACAGGGCATCGACGAGCAGTACTTC. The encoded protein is CASTIGQGIDEQYF.

Written as DNA, the CDR3 is TGCGCCAGCAGCCCTCGGACAGGACGCCAAGAGACCCAGTACTTC. Translation gives CASSPRTGRQETQYF. The gene calls are TRBV5-1 and TRBJ2-5; 7 bases are shared with TRBD1. In germline, CDR1 is SGHRS, CDR2 YFSETQ. V gave up 4 bases and J gave up 1 base; unmatched junction bases: 7. The CDR3 covers 15 residues.